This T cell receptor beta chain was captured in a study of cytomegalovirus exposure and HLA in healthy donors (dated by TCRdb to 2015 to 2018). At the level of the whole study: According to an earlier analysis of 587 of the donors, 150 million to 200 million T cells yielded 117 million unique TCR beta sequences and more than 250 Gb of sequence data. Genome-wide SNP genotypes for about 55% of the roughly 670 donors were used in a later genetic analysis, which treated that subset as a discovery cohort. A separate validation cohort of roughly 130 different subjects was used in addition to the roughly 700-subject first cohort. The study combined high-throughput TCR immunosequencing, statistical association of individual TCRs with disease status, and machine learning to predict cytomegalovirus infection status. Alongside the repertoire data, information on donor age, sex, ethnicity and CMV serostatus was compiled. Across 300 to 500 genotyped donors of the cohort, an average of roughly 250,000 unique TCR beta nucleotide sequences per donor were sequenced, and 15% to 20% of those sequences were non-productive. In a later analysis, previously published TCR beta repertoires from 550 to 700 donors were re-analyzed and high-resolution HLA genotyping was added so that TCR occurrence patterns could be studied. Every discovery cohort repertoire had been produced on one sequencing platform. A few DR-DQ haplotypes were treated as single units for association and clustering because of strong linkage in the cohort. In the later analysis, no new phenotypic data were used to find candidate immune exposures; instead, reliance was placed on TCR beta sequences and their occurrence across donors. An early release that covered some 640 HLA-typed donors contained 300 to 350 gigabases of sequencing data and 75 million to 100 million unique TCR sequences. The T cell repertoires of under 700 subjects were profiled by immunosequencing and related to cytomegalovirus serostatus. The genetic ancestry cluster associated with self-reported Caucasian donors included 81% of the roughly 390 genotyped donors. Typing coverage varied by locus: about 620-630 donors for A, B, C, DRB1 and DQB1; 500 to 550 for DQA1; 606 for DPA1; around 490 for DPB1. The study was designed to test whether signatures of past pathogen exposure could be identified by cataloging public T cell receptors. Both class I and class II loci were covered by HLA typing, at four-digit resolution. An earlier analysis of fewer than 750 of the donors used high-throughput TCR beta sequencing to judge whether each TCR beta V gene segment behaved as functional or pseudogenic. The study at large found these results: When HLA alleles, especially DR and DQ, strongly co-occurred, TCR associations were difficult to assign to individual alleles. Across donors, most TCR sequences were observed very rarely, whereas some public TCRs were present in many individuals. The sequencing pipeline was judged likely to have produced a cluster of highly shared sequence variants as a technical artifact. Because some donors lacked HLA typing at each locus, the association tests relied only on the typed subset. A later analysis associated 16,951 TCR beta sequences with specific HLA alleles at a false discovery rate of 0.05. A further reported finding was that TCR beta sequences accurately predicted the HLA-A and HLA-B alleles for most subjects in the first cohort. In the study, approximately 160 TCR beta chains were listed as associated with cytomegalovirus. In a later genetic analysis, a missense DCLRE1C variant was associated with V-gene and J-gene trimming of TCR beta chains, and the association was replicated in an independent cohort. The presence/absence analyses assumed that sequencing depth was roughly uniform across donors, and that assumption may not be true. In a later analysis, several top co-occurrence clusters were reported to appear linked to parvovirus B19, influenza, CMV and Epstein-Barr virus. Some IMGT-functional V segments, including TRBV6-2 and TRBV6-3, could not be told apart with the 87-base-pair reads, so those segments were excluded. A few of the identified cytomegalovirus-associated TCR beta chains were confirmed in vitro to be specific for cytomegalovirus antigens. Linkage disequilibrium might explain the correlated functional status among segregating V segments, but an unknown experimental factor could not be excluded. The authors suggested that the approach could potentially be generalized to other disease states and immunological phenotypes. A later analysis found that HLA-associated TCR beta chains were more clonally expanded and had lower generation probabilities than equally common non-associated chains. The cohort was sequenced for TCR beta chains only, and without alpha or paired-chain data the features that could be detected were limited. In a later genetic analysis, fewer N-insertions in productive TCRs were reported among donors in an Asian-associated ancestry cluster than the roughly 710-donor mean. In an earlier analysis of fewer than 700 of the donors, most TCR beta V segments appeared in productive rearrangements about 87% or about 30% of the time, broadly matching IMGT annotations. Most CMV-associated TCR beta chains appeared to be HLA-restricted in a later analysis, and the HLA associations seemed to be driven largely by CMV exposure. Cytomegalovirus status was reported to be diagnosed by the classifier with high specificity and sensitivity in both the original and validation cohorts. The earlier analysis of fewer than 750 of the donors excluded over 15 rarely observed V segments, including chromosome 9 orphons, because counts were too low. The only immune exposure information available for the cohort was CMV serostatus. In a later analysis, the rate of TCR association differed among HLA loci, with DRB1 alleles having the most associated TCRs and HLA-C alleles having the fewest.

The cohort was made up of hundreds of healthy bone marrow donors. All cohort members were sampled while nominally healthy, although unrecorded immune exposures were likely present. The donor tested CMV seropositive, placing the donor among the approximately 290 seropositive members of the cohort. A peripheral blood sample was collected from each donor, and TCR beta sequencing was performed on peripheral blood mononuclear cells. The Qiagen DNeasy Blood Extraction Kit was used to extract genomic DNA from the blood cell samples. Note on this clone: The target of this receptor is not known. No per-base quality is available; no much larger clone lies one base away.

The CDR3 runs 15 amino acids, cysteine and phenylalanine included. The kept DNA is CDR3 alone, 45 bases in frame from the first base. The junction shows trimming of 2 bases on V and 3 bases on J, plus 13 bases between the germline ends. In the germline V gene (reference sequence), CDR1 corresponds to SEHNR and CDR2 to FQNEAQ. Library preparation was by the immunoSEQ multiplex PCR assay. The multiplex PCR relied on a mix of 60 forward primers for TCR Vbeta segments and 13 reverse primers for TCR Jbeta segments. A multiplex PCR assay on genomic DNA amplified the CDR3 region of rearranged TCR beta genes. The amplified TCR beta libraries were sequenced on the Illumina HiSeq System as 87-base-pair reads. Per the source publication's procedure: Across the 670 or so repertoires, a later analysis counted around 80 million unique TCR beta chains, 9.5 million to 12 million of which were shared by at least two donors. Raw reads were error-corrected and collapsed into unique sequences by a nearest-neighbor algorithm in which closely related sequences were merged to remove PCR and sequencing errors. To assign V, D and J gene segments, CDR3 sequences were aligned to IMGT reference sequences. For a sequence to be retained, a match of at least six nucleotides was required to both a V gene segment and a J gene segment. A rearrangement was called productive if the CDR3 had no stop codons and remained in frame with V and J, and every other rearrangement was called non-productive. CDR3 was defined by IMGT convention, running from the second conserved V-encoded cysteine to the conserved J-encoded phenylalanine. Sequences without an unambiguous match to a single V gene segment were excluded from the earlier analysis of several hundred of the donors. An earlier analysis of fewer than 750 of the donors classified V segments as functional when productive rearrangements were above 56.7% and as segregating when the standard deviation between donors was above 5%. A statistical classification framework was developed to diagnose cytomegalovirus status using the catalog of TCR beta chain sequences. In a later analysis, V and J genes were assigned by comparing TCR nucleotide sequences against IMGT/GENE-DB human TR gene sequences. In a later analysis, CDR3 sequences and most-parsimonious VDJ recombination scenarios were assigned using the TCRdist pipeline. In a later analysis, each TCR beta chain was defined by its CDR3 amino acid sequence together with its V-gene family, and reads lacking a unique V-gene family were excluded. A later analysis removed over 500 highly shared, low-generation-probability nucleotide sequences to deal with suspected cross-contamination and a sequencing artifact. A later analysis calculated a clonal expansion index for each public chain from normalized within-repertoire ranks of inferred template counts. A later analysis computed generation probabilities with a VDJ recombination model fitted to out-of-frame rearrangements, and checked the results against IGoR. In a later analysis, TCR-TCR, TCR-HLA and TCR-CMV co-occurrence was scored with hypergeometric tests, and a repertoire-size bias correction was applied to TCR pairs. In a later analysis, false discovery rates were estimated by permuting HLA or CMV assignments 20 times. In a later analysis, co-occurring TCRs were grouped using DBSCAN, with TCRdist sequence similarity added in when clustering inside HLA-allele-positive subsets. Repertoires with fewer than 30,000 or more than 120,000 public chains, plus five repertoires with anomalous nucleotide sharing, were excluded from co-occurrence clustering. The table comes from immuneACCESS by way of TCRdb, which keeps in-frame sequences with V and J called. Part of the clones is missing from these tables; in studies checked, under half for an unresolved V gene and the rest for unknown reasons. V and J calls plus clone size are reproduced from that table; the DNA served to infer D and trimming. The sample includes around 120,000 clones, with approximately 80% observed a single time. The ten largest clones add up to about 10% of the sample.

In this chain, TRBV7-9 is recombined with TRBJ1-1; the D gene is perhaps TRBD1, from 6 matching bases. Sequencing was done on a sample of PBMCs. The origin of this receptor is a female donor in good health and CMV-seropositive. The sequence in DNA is TGTGCCAGCAGCTTAAGGGGGGGATGGGACACTGAAGCTTTCTTT. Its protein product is CASSLRGGWDTEAFF.